Here is one T cell receptor (beta chain) with its context. It lacks a known antigen. Base-call qualities are not available, and no considerably larger clone is one nucleotide away. The entry originates in a study of OX40 agonist ivuxolimab in advanced cancers. With respect to the entire study: Ivuxolimab, which targeted the costimulatory receptor OX40 (CD134), was an agonistic, fully human IgG2 monoclonal antibody. Intravenous ivuxolimab was administered to patients every 2 weeks at six dose levels: 0.01, 0.1, 0.3, 1.5, 3 and 10 mg/kg. Of the 50 to 55 patients in dose escalation, 19 had hepatocellular carcinoma, approximately 15 had melanoma, 9 had renal cell carcinoma and 9 had head and neck cancer. In the dose-escalation cohort, 82.7% of patients were male, and the mean age was approximately 60 years, with a range of about 23 to 90. Patients were allowed to have had prior anti-PD-1, anti-PD-L1 or anti-CTLA-4 therapy, and 40% of the dose-escalation patients had been treated with checkpoint inhibitors. Partial responses occurred in three dose-escalation patients, of whom one had hepatocellular carcinoma and two had cutaneous melanoma. Peripheral TCRbeta sequencing was intended to test whether TCR sequence diversity was altered and clonal T-cell expansion was caused by ivuxolimab. The paper describes the monotherapy dose-escalation part (N ≈ 50 patients) of the phase I trial of ivuxolimab. Findings and caveats that apply to the study as a whole: Low levels of normalized T-cell clonal expansion were also seen in some patients who did not respond. Clonal expansion of both CD4+ and CD8+ blood T cells was observed from baseline to week 6 at doses 0.1 to 3.0 mg/kg. After ivuxolimab, CD8+ T cells had more expanded clones than CD4+ T cells on average. In partial responders in the 0.1-3.0 mg/kg groups, normalized peripheral clonal expansion was found to be among the lowest, especially among CD8+ T cells. The antigen specificity of the peripheral T cells that underwent clonal expansion was not determined.

The trial excluded patients who had a history of autoimmune disease or were on systemic immunosuppression. Peripheral blood for TCR sequencing was collected from all dose cohorts at baseline, on cycle 4 day 1, and on cycle 7 day 1. The samples were drawn from a first-in-human, open-label, multicenter phase I dose-escalation trial of ivuxolimab. Adults with locally advanced or metastatic melanoma, renal cell, hepatocellular, or head and neck squamous cell carcinoma were enrolled in the trial. CD4+ and CD8+ T cells were sorted separately from peripheral blood before TCR sequencing. Relative to germline, V is missing 5 bases and J is missing 5 bases, with 8 bases of the junction outside any gene match. As encoded in the germline V gene, CDR1 is MDHEN while CDR2 is SYDVKM. The CDR3 has 15 amino acids, counting the end cysteine and phenylalanine. Solely the CDR3 DNA is kept, with 45 bases framed from the first base.

For sequencing of the TCRbeta CDR3 region, genomic DNA was extracted from the sorted cells. The immunoSEQ Assay was used to sequence the TCRbeta CDR3 regions. Not all clones reach the TCRdb copy of this immuneACCESS table, which keeps in-frame sequences only. Checked studies attribute under half of the gap to unresolved V genes and leave the rest unexplained. Present in this sample are tens of thousands of clones, around 78% of which were seen just once. Of the sample, around 3.3% is held by the ten largest clones. This TCR was sampled from an adult with an advanced solid tumor such as melanoma, head and neck, liver or kidney cancer. The chain joins TRBV28 to TRBJ1-5, with 8 bases in between that match TRBD1. The starting material was CD4+ or CD8+ T cells sorted from blood, obtained in a trial of the OX40 agonist ivuxolimab. CDR3 reads: CASSNGQGSDQPQHF. The DNA sequence follows: TGTGCCAGCAGTAATGGACAGGGTTCGGATCAGCCCCAGCATTTT.